This TCR beta chain is drawn from a study of CD8+CD57+ T cells in acquired aplastic anemia (dated by TCRdb to 2016 to 2018). Regarding the study in general: On average, sorted CD4+ and CD8+ cells yielded approximately 3 ug of extracted DNA, with a range of about 0.18 to 30 ug. Healthy donor samples averaged approximately 10 million reads for CD4+ and roughly 11 million for CD8+ cells.

The study at large found these results: Roughly 29 CD8+ CDR3 sequences were found in both patients and controls but appeared to be highly expressed in patients and within the immunodominant clones of the patients. No significant difference in CD8+ Simpson's diversity was found between patients and healthy controls (P=0.060).

Genomic DNA served as template for TCR beta VDJ combination and CDR3 sequence profiling. An Illumina HiSeq 2000 was the platform used for TCR repertoire sequencing. On the authors' methods: Repertoires were assessed using TRBV/TRBJ rearrangement plots, CDR3 size and DJ length profiles, and Simpson's diversity index. The most abundant DNA sequence in the deep sequencing data was taken as the immunodominant clone. CDR3 amino acid sequences were checked for sharing between subjects and were compared against published repertoires and the VDJdb database. TCRdb cleaned the public reads at Q25 with fastp, built clones with MiXCR and kept in-frame beta chains. For every CDR3 protein sequence, its rows merge into one entry that carries the most common genes and DNA. TCRdb, not the original authors, processed these V and J calls. The table for this sample lists about 420,000 distinct CDR3 sequences; 55% to 70% of them were counted only once. Together, the top ten hold under 4.5% of the sample.

Inclusive of the bounding cysteine and phenylalanine, the CDR3 is 11 residues long. This entry keeps only the CDR3 DNA: 33 bases, framed from base 1. CDR1 and CDR2 are read off the germline V gene (reference sequence) as DFQATT and SNEGSKA. Only a few counts were recorded for this clonotype. No cognate antigen has been identified for it. No much larger clone exists at a distance of one base, and base qualities are not known. The study deep-sequenced TCR repertoires of sorted CD4+ and CD8+ blood T cells from severe aplastic anemia patients and healthy subjects. Ficoll-Paque density gradient centrifugation was used to isolate peripheral blood mononuclear cells. Before DNA extraction, CD4+ and CD8+ T cells were sorted by FACS or by magnetic beads.

The TCR originated in a human donor in good health, serving as a control. The sequencing input was sorted CD4+, CD8+, or CD8+CD57+ T cells (not recorded which) from PBMCs. Recombination joined TRBV20-1 with TRBJ2-5; the D gene is perhaps TRBD1, on 6 matching bases. The bases read TGCAGCGTTGGGCGTTCCGGACAGTCGTACTTC. Translated, it reads CSVGRSGQSYF.